This entry lists 7 T cell receptor beta chains sequenced from one sample in a study of beta chain features in type 1 diabetes. Expressed TCRB transcripts were sequenced, since all the RNA that had been isolated was reverse transcribed. The method was immunoSEQ multiplex PCR; TCRdb's version includes in-frame clones alone and lacks a portion of them. This table has tens of thousands of clones, around 32% appearing once. The sample taken for sequencing was stem cell memory CD4+ T cells from blood. These TCRs come from a woman under 30 in good health.

The J gene is TRBJ1-1, the V gene TRBV25-1, with TRBD1 as a possible D gene (5 bases). The V and J ends lost 2 bases and 5 bases respectively, with 12 bases between them. CDR3 length: 14 residues. CDR1 is MGHDK and CDR2 is SYGVNS in the germline V gene. CDR3: CASSEIGGTTEAFF. Written as DNA, the CDR3 is TGTGCCAGCAGTGAAATTGGGGGGACGACTGAAGCTTTCTTT.

This clone was seen more than once but under ten times. The V gene is TRBV6-6, the J gene TRBJ2-7; 12 nucleotides agree with TRBD1. With V trimmed by 0 bases and J by 7 bases, 4 bases remained unmatched. The germline CDR1 and CDR2 sequences are MNHNY and SVGAGI (reference sequence). This CDR3 comprises 15 residues. The CDR3 is CASSYSGQGAGEQYF. The CDR3 coding sequence is TGTGCCAGCAGTTACTCGGGACAGGGGGCGGGGGAGCAGTACTTC.

The V gene is TRBV12-5, the J gene TRBJ2-5; 10 nucleotides line up with TRBD1. The CDR3 is 17 residues long. Germline V gene sequence: CDR1 LGHNT, CDR2 FRNRAP. Losses at the gene ends were 5 bases for V and 5 bases for J; bases not matched to a gene: 14. The CDR3: CASGRRGDRGYGETQYF. The CDR3 DNA reads as TGTGCTAGTGGTCGCCGAGGGGACAGGGGTTACGGTGAGACCCAGTACTTC.

This clone was picked up a small number of times. The V gene is TRBV9, the J gene TRBJ1-5, with D hard to call. CDR1 is SGDLS, CDR2 YYNGEE, per germline. The CDR3 runs to 15 residues. With 0 bases removed from V and 3 bases from J, the gap between germline ends came to 10 bases. The CDR3 loop is CASSVEGVPNQPQHF. As DNA, the CDR3 is TGTGCCAGCAGCGTAGAAGGAGTTCCCAATCAGCCCCAGCATTTT.

This sequence joins TRBV5-1 and TRBJ1-5; possible D gene TRBD1, 6 bases. Trimming pared 4 bases from V and 4 bases from J, leaving 15 bases between. CDR3 length: 15 amino acids. The germline CDR1 and CDR2 sequences are SGHRS and YFSETQ. The CDR3 sequence: CASSVQTGPNQPQHF. CDR3 sequence (DNA): TGCGCCAGCAGCGTGCAGACAGGACCTAATCAGCCCCAGCATTTT.

The chain combines TRBV4-2 with TRBJ2-3; 8 positions agree with TRBD2. Trimming at V came to 1 base and at J to 3 bases, leaving 6 bases not matched to a gene. The length of the CDR3 is 16 residues. Germline CDR1 and CDR2: LGHNA and YNFKEQ. The CDR3 here is CASSQVVGLVTDTQYF. The CDR3 nucleotides read TGTGCCAGCAGCCAAGTAGTGGGACTAGTTACAGATACGCAGTATTTT.

The chain has TRBV19 and TRBJ1-5, with D unresolved. V lost 2 bases and J 5 bases, leaving 10 bases between the germline ends. CDR1 and CDR2 from the germline V gene are LNHDA and SQIVND (reference sequence). The length of the CDR3 is 14 residues. The CDR3 DNA sequence: TGTGCCAGTAGTATACTAGGGAGTTATCAGCCCCAGCATTTT. Translating gives CASSILGSYQPQHF. Full variable domain (outside the CDR3, taken from reference TRBV19 and TRBJ1-5): DGGITQSPKYLFRKEGQNVTLSCEQNLNHDAMYWYRQDPGQGLRLIYYSQIVNDFQKGDIAEGYSVSREKKESFPLTVTSAQKNPTAFYLCASSILGSYQPQHFGDGTRLSIL.